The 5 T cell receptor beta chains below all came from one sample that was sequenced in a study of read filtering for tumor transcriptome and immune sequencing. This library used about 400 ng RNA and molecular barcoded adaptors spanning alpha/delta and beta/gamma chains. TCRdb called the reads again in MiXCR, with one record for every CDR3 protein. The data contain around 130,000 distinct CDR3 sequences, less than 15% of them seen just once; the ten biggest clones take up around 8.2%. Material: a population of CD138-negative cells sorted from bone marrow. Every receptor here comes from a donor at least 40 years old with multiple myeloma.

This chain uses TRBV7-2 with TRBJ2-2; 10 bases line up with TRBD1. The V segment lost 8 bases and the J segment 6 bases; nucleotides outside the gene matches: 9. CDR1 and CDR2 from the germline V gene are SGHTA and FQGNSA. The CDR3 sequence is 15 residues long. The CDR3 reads CASGSTGGNAGELFF. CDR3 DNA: TGTGCCAGCGGATCGACAGGGGGCAACGCCGGGGAGCTGTTTTTT.

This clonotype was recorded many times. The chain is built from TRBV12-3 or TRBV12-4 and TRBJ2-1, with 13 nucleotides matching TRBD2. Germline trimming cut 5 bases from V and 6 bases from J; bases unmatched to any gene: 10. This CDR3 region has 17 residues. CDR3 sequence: CASSPRLAGGWFNEQFF. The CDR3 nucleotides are TGTGCCAGCAGTCCGCGACTAGCGGGGGGCTGGTTCAATGAGCAGTTCTTC.

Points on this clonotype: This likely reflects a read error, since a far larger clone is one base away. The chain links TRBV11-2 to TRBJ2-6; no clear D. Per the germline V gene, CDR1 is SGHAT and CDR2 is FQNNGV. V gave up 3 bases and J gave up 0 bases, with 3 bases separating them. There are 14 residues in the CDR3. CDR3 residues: CASSLRSGANVLTF. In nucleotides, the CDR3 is TGTGCCAGCAGCTTGCGCTCTGGGGCCAACGTCCTGACTTTC.

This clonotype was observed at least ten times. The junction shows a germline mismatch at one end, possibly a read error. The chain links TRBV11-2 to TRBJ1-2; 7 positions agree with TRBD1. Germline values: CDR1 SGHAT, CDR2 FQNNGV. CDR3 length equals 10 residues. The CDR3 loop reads CASSSGTALF. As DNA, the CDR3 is TGTGCCAGCAGCTCCGGGACAGCCCTCTTC.

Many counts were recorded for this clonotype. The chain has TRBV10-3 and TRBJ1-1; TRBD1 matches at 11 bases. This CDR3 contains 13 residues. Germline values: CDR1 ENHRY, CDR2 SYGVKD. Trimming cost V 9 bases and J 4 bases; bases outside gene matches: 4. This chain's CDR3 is CAISGQGGTEAFF. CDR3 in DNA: TGTGCCATATCGGGACAGGGGGGCACTGAAGCTTTCTTT.